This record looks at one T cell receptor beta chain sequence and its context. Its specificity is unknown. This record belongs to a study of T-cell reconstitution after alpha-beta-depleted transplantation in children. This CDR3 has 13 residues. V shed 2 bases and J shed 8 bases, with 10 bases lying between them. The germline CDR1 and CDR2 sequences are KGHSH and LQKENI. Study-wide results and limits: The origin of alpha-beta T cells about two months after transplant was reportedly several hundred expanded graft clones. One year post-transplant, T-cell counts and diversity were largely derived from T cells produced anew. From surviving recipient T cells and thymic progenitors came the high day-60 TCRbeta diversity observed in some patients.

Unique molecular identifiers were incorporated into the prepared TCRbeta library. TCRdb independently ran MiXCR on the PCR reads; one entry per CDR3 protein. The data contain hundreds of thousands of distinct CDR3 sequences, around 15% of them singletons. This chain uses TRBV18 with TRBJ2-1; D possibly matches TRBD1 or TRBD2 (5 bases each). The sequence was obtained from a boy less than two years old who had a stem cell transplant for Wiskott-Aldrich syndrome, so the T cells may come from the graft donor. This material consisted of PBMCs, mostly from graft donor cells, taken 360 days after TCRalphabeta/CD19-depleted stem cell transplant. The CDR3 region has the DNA TGTGCCAGCTCACCAGTACGAGGGGATGAGCAGTTCTTC. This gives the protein CASSPVRGDEQFF. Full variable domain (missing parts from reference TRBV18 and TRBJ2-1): NAGVMQNPRHLVRRRGQEARLRCSPMKGHSHVYWYRQLPEEGLKFMVYLQKENIIDESGMPKERFSAEFPKEGPSILRIQQVVRGDSAAYFCASSPVRGDEQFFGPGTRLTVL.